The text below deals with one TCR beta chain. Antigen unknown. The PCR employed 60 Vbeta primers together with 13 Jbeta primers. Assay used: immunoSEQ multiplex PCR; TCRdb lists only in-frame clones, some missing. The sample consists of tens of thousands of clones, 60% to 80% of them appearing once. The data were obtained in a study of cytomegalovirus exposure and HLA in healthy donors. Broader study findings: Accurate HLA-A and HLA-B prediction from TCR beta sequences was reported for most subjects.

This CDR3 has 13 residues. V shed 1 base, J shed 2 bases, and the junction held 1 base outside the gene matches. Germline loops: CDR1 GTSNPN, CDR2 SVGIG (reference sequence). The sequence was obtained from a woman aged 40 to 49 in good health and CMV-seropositive. Sequenced: PBMCs. This chain connects TRBV30 to TRBJ2-7; TRBD1 aligns across 8 bases. CDR3 loop: CAWSEGQAYEQYF. CDR3 in DNA: TGTGCCTGGAGTGAGGGACAGGCCTACGAGCAGTACTTC.